The rows below give T cell receptor beta chains drawn from one sample of a study of cytomegalovirus exposure and HLA in healthy donors. Sequenced by immunoSEQ multiplex PCR; TCRdb stores in-frame clones only, minus some. This table holds approximately 75,000 clones. Sequenced: PBMCs. These receptors were taken from a man aged 40-50 years in good health and CMV-seronegative. The CDR3 runs from the conserved cysteine through the conserved F or W. D genes are given only for firm matches.

j_gene,d_gene,v_gene,CDR3nt,CDR3aa
TRBJ2-5,TRBD2,TRBV5-1,TGCGCCAGCAGCCGGGGACTAGCGGGACAAGAGACCCAGTACTTC,CASSRGLAGQETQYF
TRBJ1-3,TRBD1,TRBV29-1,TGCAGCGTTGTGTGGAACACAGGGGATCTCTCTGGAAACACCATATATTTT,CSVVWNTGDLSGNTIYF
TRBJ2-3,NA,TRBV4-3,TGCGCCAGCAGCCAAGTAGGCCAGGCAGGCACAGATACGCAGTATTTT,CASSQVGQAGTDTQYF
TRBJ2-3,TRBD2,TRBV28,TGTGCCAGCAGCATGGGACTAGCGGGAGTAACAGATACGCAGTATTTT,CASSMGLAGVTDTQYF
TRBJ1-2,TRBD1,TRBV28,TGTGCCAGCAGCCCCCAGGGGGCCGCCTATGGCTACACCTTC,CASSPQGAAYGYTF
TRBJ1-1,TRBD1,TRBV30,TGTGCCTGGAGCCTCCGCGGGACAGAAACCGGAGTTTTCTTT,CAWSLRGTETGVFF
TRBJ1-3,TRBD1,TRBV6-5,TGTGCCAGCAGTTACTCCAACAGGGGGCTTGGAAACACCATATATTTT,CASSYSNRGLGNTIYF
TRBJ1-3,TRBD1,TRBV4-3,TGCGCCAGCAGCCAAGATCGCGGCAGGGGGGCTGGAAACACCATATATTTT,CASSQDRGRGAGNTIYF
TRBJ1-2,TRBD1,TRBV2,TGTGCCAGCAGTGGAACTCGACAGGGGAGTATCTATGGCTACACCTTC,CASSGTRQGSIYGYTF
TRBJ2-5,TRBD1,TRBV4-3,TGCGCCAGCAGCCCTACAGGGGGACAAGAGACCCAGTACTTC,CASSPTGGQETQYF
TRBJ2-5,TRBD2,TRBV5-4,TGTGCCAGCAGCTCCGGACTAGAAGGGACCCAGTACTTC,CASSSGLEGTQYF
TRBJ1-4,TRBD1,TRBV19,TGTGCCAGTAGTAAACGGATGGTCGGGACAGGGCAGAACAATGAAAAACTGTTTTTT,CASSKRMVGTGQNNEKLFF
TRBJ1-4,TRBD1,TRBV2,TGTGCCAGCAGTGATAACAGGGGTAATGAAAAACTGTTTTTT,CASSDNRGNEKLFF